This TCR beta chain was recorded in a study of early T cells in non-severe SARS-CoV-2 infection (dated by TCRdb to about 2021). Context from the whole study: TCR sequencing used bulk RNA from unsorted whole blood, so alpha and beta chains could not be paired.

Set within a cohort of healthcare workers in London, UK, this nested case-control study involved weekly PCR testing of nasopharyngeal swabs along with blood sampling. Healthcare workers were recruited during the week of the UK lockdown, between 23 and 31 March 2020, and followed weekly for up to 16 weeks. Library preparation employed 5' RACE. TCRdb lists the instrument as NextSeq 500. The TCR library protocol attached unique molecular identifiers to individual cDNA molecules to correct for sequencing error and PCR bias. Both TCR alpha and beta chains were sequenced, and tight co-correlation was observed between alpha and beta sequence abundances in each sample. As for how the authors treated the data: Decombinator V4 was used to annotate TCR sequences for V gene, J gene and CDR3. Expanded TCRs were defined as changing significantly between any two time points under a Poisson model with p below 0.0001. Abundances of TCRs were expressed as counts per million after normalisation to the total number of TCRs sequenced in each sample. TRAV1-2 paired with TRAJ12, TRAJ20 or TRAJ33 defined MAIT TCRs, while TRAV10 paired with TRAJ18 defined iNKT TCRs. VDJdb, accessed on 1 November 2021, was searched for TCRs annotated for CMV, EBV and SARS-CoV-2, and TCRs annotated for more than one antigen were excluded. The public reads were run again by TCRdb, first through fastp at Q25 and then through MiXCR, and only productive beta chains were kept. Identical CDR3 protein sequences are pooled into one entry, listed with their most common genes and DNA. The V and J calls here are based on TCRdb, not the publication. The sample table records roughly 63,000 distinct CDR3 sequences; approximately 13% of these occur just once. The top ten clones comprise less than 4.5% of the sample.

This clonotype turned up a few times. Its recognized antigen is unknown. No clone much larger than this one lies a single base away; base qualities are absent. The paper's findings and limits, for the study overall: Matching against VDJdb was skewed toward anti-spike CD8 responses, likely underestimated virus-specific expansions, and missed private and CD4 specificities.

Deletion took 7 bases off V and 8 bases off J, with a span of 8 bases between the germline ends. Spanning cysteine to phenylalanine, the CDR3 consists of 10 amino acids. Of all the DNA, just the CDR3 is kept, 30 bases in frame from base 1. CDR1 SNHLY and CDR2 FYNNEI are derived from the germline V gene. The TCR comes from an adult who was a healthcare worker with PCR-confirmed SARS-CoV-2 infection or an uninfected control (not recorded which). Sequencing input: whole blood. This sequence uses TRBV2 and TRBJ1-2; no D gene can be assigned with confidence. The CDR3 reads as follows: CASTSRGYTF. The DNA reads TGTGCCAGCACGAGTAGGGGCTACACCTTC.